The T cell receptor beta chain described here comes from a study of Ad26.COV2.S vaccination and SARS-CoV-2 variants. Sample treatment: around 19 received Ad26.COV2.S at low or high dose, single or two shots; about five received placebo; per-sample allocation not given. It was on day 63 after the first vaccine or placebo injection that samples were taken. Assay: immunoSEQ multiplex PCR; the TCRdb copy retains only in-frame clones and omits some. The data show some 500,000 clones, roughly 87% seen once. The sequences come from peripheral blood, collected in a trial of Ad26.COV2.S vaccine versus placebo. The receptor's source is a person between 18 and 65 years old who received the Ad26.COV2.S COVID-19 vaccine or a placebo.

In nucleotides, the CDR3 is TGTGCCAGCAGCTCAGGGACTTACAATGAAAAACTGTTTTTT. Encoded protein: CASSSGTYNEKLFF. The chain joins TRBV7-9 to TRBJ1-4; TRBD1 is a possible D gene (5 bases). CDR3 length equals 14 residues. Looked up from germline, CDR1 is SEHNR and CDR2 is FQNEAQ (reference sequence). V lost 4 bases and J 5 bases, leaving 11 bases between the germline ends.